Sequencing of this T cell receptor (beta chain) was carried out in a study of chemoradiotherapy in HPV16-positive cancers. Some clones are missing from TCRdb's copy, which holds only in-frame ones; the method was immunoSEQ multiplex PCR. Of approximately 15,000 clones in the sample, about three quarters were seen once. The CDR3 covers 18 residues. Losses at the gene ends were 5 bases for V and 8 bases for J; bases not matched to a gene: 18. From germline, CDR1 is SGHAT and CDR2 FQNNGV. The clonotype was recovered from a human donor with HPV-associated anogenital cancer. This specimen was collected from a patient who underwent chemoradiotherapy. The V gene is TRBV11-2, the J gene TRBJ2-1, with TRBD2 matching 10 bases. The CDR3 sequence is CASSPGAASGGSRHEQFF. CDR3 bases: TGTGCCAGCAGCCCCGGGGCGGCTAGCGGGGGTAGCCGGCATGAGCAGTTCTTC. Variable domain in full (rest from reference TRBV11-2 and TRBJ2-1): EAGVAQSPRYKIIEKRQSVAFWCNPISGHATLYWYQQILGQGPKLLIQFQNNGVVDDSQLPKDRFSAERLKGVDSTLKIQPAKLEDSAVYLCASSPGAASGGSRHEQFFGPGTRLTVL.